The 25 T cell receptor beta chains below were found in one sample sequenced in a study of T cells after yellow fever vaccination. MiXCR was run by TCRdb on the 5' RACE reads, yielding one entry per CDR3 protein. In the table there are about 340,000 distinct CDR3 sequences, around 13% of which are singletons. Sequences were derived from CD4+ T cells sorted from PBMCs, sampled 15 days after the yellow fever booster vaccination. The receptors were gathered from a man between 18 and 35 years old who received the YFV17D yellow fever vaccine.

This clonotype has more than one count but fewer than ten. Here the CDR3 reads CASSPPSRTEAFF. The CDR3, as DNA: TGTGCCAGCTCACCACCCTCGCGGACTGAAGCTTTCTTT. The chain employs TRBV18 and TRBJ1-1; D is unclear. CDR1 and CDR2 from the germline V gene are KGHSH and LQKENI. This CDR3 has 13 amino acids. V lost 0 bases and J 5 bases, leaving 7 bases between the germline ends.

This clonotype has just a few counts. The J gene is TRBJ1-1, the V gene TRBV7-3, with 8 bases fitting TRBD1. CDR1 is SGHTA, CDR2 FQGTGA, per germline. The CDR3 extends over 15 amino acids. V shed 0 bases, J shed 5 bases, and the junction held 5 bases outside the gene matches. CDR3 in DNA: TGTGCCAGCAGCTTAACGTCCAGGGGGCGAACTGAAGCTTTCTTT. It encodes CASSLTSRGRTEAFF.

The genes are TRBV18 and TRBJ2-7; possibly TRBD1 or TRBD2 for D (5 bases each). CDR1 is KGHSH, CDR2 LQKENI, per germline. The CDR3 runs 13 residues. V was shortened by 0 bases and J by 7 bases, with 10 bases between the two germline ends. The CDR3 DNA follows: TGTGCCAGCTCACCACCGGGGCGCGGGGAGCAGTACTTC. Its protein is CASSPPGRGEQYF.

This clonotype was seen at least ten times. CDR3 bases: TGTGCCAGCAGTCCCCGGACACTGCAAGAGACCCAGTACTTC. As protein: CASSPRTLQETQYF. The chain links TRBV27 to TRBJ2-5; TRBD1 might be the D (5 bases). Deletions cut 5 bases from V and 2 bases from J, with 12 bases between. CDR1 is MNHEY and CDR2 is SMNVEV in the germline V gene (reference sequence). The CDR3 is 14 amino acids.

This clonotype was observed a few times. The rearrangement uses TRBV29-1 and TRBJ1-5, with 8 positions matching TRBD1. V dropped 4 bases and J dropped 7; count of bases not matched to a gene: 3. The germline V gene has CDR1 SQVTM and CDR2 ANQGSEA. There are 12 residues in the CDR3. The CDR3 sequence: CSVGAGGQPQHF. The CDR3, as DNA: TGCAGCGTTGGGGCAGGGGGCCAGCCCCAGCATTTT.

At least ten counts were recorded for this clonotype. The chain carries TRBV5-1 and TRBJ1-2; weak D call: TRBD1 (5 bases). The CDR3 is 15 amino acids. With 3 bases removed from V and 4 bases from J, the gap between germline ends came to 16 bases. Germline CDR1 and CDR2: SGHRS and YFSETQ. The CDR3 sequence: CASSSGGEARYGYTF. The CDR3 DNA reads TGCGCCAGCAGCTCCGGGGGGGAGGCCCGCTATGGCTACACCTTC.

The sample holds a few counts of this clonotype. The chain couples TRBV3-1 to TRBJ2-3; tentatively, D is TRBD2 (6 bases). Deletions cut 8 bases from V and 2 bases from J, with 17 bases between. The germline V gene encodes CDR1 LGHDT and CDR2 YNNKEL (reference sequence). The length of the CDR3 is 15 residues. CDR3 coding DNA: TGTGCCAGCCCACGAGGGCGGGATGACACAGATACGCAGTATTTT. Protein sequence: CASPRGRDDTDTQYF.

This clonotype was seen more than once but under ten times. The chain is built from TRBV4-3 and TRBJ2-7; the match to TRBD1 covers 10 bases. Per the germline V gene, CDR1 is LGHNA and CDR2 is YSLEER. J gave up 3 bases and V 0 bases, and 14 bases lay outside the gene matches. This CDR3 spans 19 amino acids. CDR3 in DNA: TGCGCCAGCAGCCAAGATACGACAGGGGGCTTGGTTGTAGGCTACGAGCAGTACTTC. Amino acids: CASSQDTTGGLVVGYEQYF.

This clonotype turned up a few times. The chain combines TRBV6-5 with TRBJ2-2; no reliable D call. This CDR3 has 13 amino acids. V was clipped by 5 bases and J by 5 bases, with 9 bases between them. Germline V lookup: CDR1 MNHEY, CDR2 SVGAGI. For the CDR3, the DNA is TGTGCCAGCAGTCTCCCCGGGACCGGGGAGCTGTTTTTT. Translating it yields CASSLPGTGELFF.

The chain is built from TRBV3-1 and TRBJ1-3; no clear D. V was cut by 4 bases and J by 0 bases, with 7 bases left in between. Per germline, CDR1 LGHDT and CDR2 YNNKEL (reference sequence). This CDR3 region has 14 residues. The CDR3 DNA follows: TGTGCCAGCAGCCTGGAAGTCTCTGGAAACACCATATATTTT. It translates to CASSLEVSGNTIYF.

This clonotype was counted only a few times. J is TRBJ2-3 and V is TRBV12-3 or TRBV12-4; TRBD1 might be the D (6 bases). The V end lost 3 bases, the J end lost 2 bases, and 18 bases lay between the germline ends. CDR3 length: 17 residues. CDR3 in DNA: TGTGCCAGCAGTTTGGCAGGGGTAACTCCCTCCACAGATACGCAGTATTTT. As protein: CASSLAGVTPSTDTQYF.

In this sample, this clonotype turned up a few times. The V and J genes are TRBV3-1 and TRBJ2-3, with 9 bases that match TRBD2. CDR1 is LGHDT and CDR2 is YNNKEL in the germline V gene (reference sequence). The CDR3 loop spans 16 amino acids. With V trimmed by 1 base and J by 4 bases, 6 bases remained unmatched. The CDR3 is CASSQGPSGVPDTQYF. The CDR3 nucleotides read TGTGCCAGCAGCCAAGGGCCTAGCGGGGTACCAGATACGCAGTATTTT.

J is TRBJ2-1 and V is TRBV7-9; tentatively, D is TRBD1 or TRBD2 (7 bases each). This CDR3 is 15 amino acids long. The V end was cut by 8 bases, the J end by 5 bases, with 19 bases between. CDR1 is SEHNR, CDR2 FQNEAQ, per germline (reference sequence). CDR3 sequence: CASGPRGGIDNEQFF. CDR3 DNA: TGTGCCAGCGGTCCCAGGGGGGGTATCGACAATGAGCAGTTCTTC.

This chain joins TRBV25-1 and TRBJ1-4; 9 nucleotides agree with TRBD1. The CDR3 has 13 amino acids. J gave up 10 bases and V 2 bases, and 2 bases lay outside the gene matches. Per germline, CDR1 MGHDK and CDR2 SYGVNS. Here the CDR3 DNA reads TGTGCCAGCAGTGAACAGGACAGGGGAAAACTGTTTTTT. Encoded protein: CASSEQDRGKLFF.

This clonotype was detected a few times. J is TRBJ1-1 and V is TRBV11-2; no definite D call. This CDR3 spans 13 amino acids. CDR1 and CDR2 from the germline V gene are SGHAT and FQNNGV. V gave up 0 bases and J gave up 11 bases, with 13 bases separating them. The CDR3: CASSLDLPRPAFF. The CDR3 DNA is TGTGCCAGCAGCTTAGATCTCCCGCGCCCGGCTTTCTTT.

This clonotype was seen a few times. The chain is built from TRBV5-1 and TRBJ1-1; D uncertain. The germline V and J ends were trimmed by 6 bases and 0 bases, with 9 bases remaining between them. This CDR3 comprises 13 residues. The germline V gene encodes CDR1 SGHRS and CDR2 YFSETQ. CDR3 DNA sequence: TGCGCCAGCACGTCGGATCTGAACACTGAAGCTTTCTTT. Translating gives CASTSDLNTEAFF.

The chain recombines TRBV27 with TRBJ1-2; 7 bases line up with TRBD1. After removal of 5 bases from V and 4 bases from J, the junction contained 4 bases not matched to a gene. The CDR3 sequence is 13 residues long. Per the germline V gene, CDR1 is MNHEY and CDR2 is SMNVEV (reference sequence). The CDR3 DNA follows: TGTGCCAGCAGTGAGGGGACAGCCTATGGCTACACCTTC. Translated, it gives CASSEGTAYGYTF.

There are a few counts of this clonotype. The V call is TRBV21-1, the J call TRBJ2-5; TRBD1, the D gene given by the table, was not confirmed from the DNA. TRBV21-1 is a listed pseudogene. The CDR3 has 18 amino acids. CDR3 loop: CASSKAFGPWWGKETQYF. In DNA, the CDR3 is TGTGCCAGCAGCAAAGCGTTCGGGCCTTGGTGGGGGAAAGAGACCCAGTACTTC.

In its sample, this clonotype was seen a few times. V is TRBV7-9 and J is TRBJ2-3; D is undetermined. This CDR3 is built from 15 residues. Germline CDR1 SEHNR, CDR2 FQNEAQ (reference sequence). V was trimmed by 2 bases and J by 0 bases, leaving 9 bases between them. The CDR3 loop is CASSLFRMSTDTQYF. The CDR3 coding sequence is TGTGCCAGCAGCTTATTCCGGATGAGCACAGATACGCAGTATTTT.

In this sample, this clonotype turned up a few times. The rearrangement joins TRBV5-4 to TRBJ2-1; 8 bases agree with TRBD2. V lost 3 bases, J lost 1 base, and 9 bases stayed unmatched. CDR3 length: 17 amino acids. The germline CDR1 and CDR2 sequences are SGHNT and YYREEE (reference sequence). Here the CDR3 DNA reads TGTGCCAGCAGCTCCGGGAGTGCGGGGGGTTCCTACAATGAGCAGTTCTTC. Translating it yields CASSSGSAGGSYNEQFF.

This clonotype showed up just a few times. The chain has TRBV5-1 and TRBJ1-6; D uncertain. The CDR3 loop spans 16 amino acids. In germline, CDR1 is SGHRS, CDR2 YFSETQ. V was shortened by 4 bases and J by 0 bases, with 11 bases between the two germline ends. The CDR3 bases are TGCGCCAGCAGCCTGGCCTTGAGCTCCTATAATTCACCCCTCCACTTT. Translation gives CASSLALSSYNSPLHF. Full variable domain (outside the CDR3, taken from reference TRBV5-1 and TRBJ1-6): KAGVTQTPRYLIKTRGQQVTLSCSPISGHRSVSWYQQTPGQGLQFLFEYFSETQRNKGNFPGRFSGRQFSNSRSEMNVSTLELGDSALYLCASSLALSSYNSPLHFGNGTRLTVT.

This clonotype was found a few times. The rearrangement joins TRBV5-1 to TRBJ2-1; D is undetermined. V was clipped by 0 bases and J by 5 bases, with 9 bases between them. Germline loops: CDR1 SGHRS, CDR2 YFSETQ. CDR3 length: 14 residues. As DNA, the CDR3 is TGCGCCAGCAGCTTGGGGAACCCTGACAATGAGCAGTTCTTC. This encodes CASSLGNPDNEQFF.

This clonotype was seen at least ten times. The chain carries TRBV7-9 and TRBJ2-2; D uncertain. CDR1 and CDR2 from the germline V gene are SEHNR and FQNEAQ (reference sequence). V was shortened by 2 bases and J by 2 bases, with 9 bases between the two germline ends. The CDR3 is 15 residues long. The CDR3 spells CASSLLGSNTGELFF. The CDR3, as DNA: TGTGCCAGCAGCTTACTAGGATCTAACACCGGGGAGCTGTTTTTT.

The chain is built from TRBV18 and TRBJ2-6, with unresolved D. This CDR3 comprises 16 residues. Germline V lookup: CDR1 KGHSH, CDR2 LQKENI. V lost 2 bases to trimming and J lost 4 bases, with 12 bases between them. Here the CDR3 DNA reads TGTGCCAGCTCACCAAGGGTAGATACAGGGGCCAACGTCCTGACTTTC. This codes for CASSPRVDTGANVLTF.

This clonotype has only a few counts. The J gene is TRBJ1-2, the V gene TRBV7-9; D remains ambiguous. Germline lookup yields CDR1 SEHNR and CDR2 FQNEAQ (reference sequence). The CDR3 spans 13 residues. V shed 5 bases and J shed 2 bases, with 9 bases lying between them. The CDR3 DNA sequence: TGTGCCAGCAGCCAGTGGGAGAACTATGGCTACACCTTC. Translating it yields CASSQWENYGYTF.